These 21 T cell receptor beta chains originate from one sample sequenced in a study of blood T cells in healthy people across ages. Sample-barcoded 5' priming and a J-beta primer mix drove a second PCR of roughly 6 to 12 cycles. One entry per CDR3 protein results from TCRdb running MiXCR on the 5' RACE reads. Of hundreds of thousands of distinct CDR3 sequences listed, about 54% are singletons. The specimen was blood. These receptors all stem from a man in his sixties in good health.

This clonotype has a single count. V gene TRBV20-1 combines with J gene TRBJ2-1; D is possibly TRBD1 (6 bases). From germline, CDR1 is DFQATT and CDR2 SNEGSKA (reference sequence). V was cut by 3 bases and J by 9 bases, with 15 bases left in between. The CDR3 contains 13 residues. The CDR3 region is CSASFPGTLEQFF. The CDR3 DNA reads as TGCAGTGCTAGTTTCCCCGGGACACTTGAGCAGTTCTTC.

This clonotype was seen more than once but under ten times. J is TRBJ2-7 and V is TRBV7-2; 8 positions agree with TRBD1. Germline lookup yields CDR1 SGHTA and CDR2 FQGNSA. Trimming removed 5 bases from V and 6 bases from J; junction bases left unmatched: 18. CDR3 length: 17 residues. CDR3 nucleotide sequence: TGTGCCAGCAGCCGTCGAGTTGCCAGCGACAGGGGTGCCGAGCAGTACTTC. Amino acids: CASSRRVASDRGAEQYF.

The chain joins TRBV27 to TRBJ2-1, with unresolved D. The ends were cut back, 6 bases at V and 5 bases at J, with 8 bases in the middle. This CDR3 region has 12 residues. Per germline, CDR1 MNHEY and CDR2 SMNVEV (reference sequence). CDR3 protein: CASREINNEQFF. CDR3 DNA: TGTGCCAGCAGAGAAATTAACAATGAGCAGTTCTTC.

The CDR3 region is CASSFSGTGANVLTF. CDR3 bases: TGTGCCAGCAGCTTTTCAGGGACTGGGGCCAACGTCCTGACTTTC. The chain couples TRBV7-9 to TRBJ2-6, with D perhaps TRBD1 (5 bases). V lost 3 bases, J lost 2 bases, and 8 bases lay in between. CDR1 SEHNR and CDR2 FQNEAQ come from the germline V gene (reference sequence). This CDR3 comprises 15 residues.

The V gene is TRBV6-5, the J gene TRBJ2-5; tentatively, D is TRBD1 (6 bases). V lost 0 bases and J 1 base, leaving 9 bases between the germline ends. This CDR3 is built from 15 residues. The germline gives CDR1 MNHEY, CDR2 SVGAGI. Written as DNA, the CDR3 is TGTGCCAGCAGTTACTCTCAAGGGGGCCAAGAGACCCAGTACTTC. Protein: CASSYSQGGQETQYF.

This chain links TRBV5-6 with TRBJ2-1, with 10 positions matching TRBD2. CDR1 SGHDT and CDR2 YYEEEE come from the germline V gene. The CDR3 length is 15 residues. After removal of 6 bases from V and 3 bases from J, the junction contained 6 bases not matched to a gene. This CDR3 is CASNTLAGDYNEQFF. As DNA, the CDR3 is TGTGCCAGCAACACCCTAGCGGGGGACTACAATGAGCAGTTCTTC. Combining the CDR3 with reference TRBV5-6 and TRBJ2-1 gives the whole variable domain DAGVTQSPTHLIKTRGQQVTLRCSPKSGHDTVSWYQQALGQGPQFIFQYYEEEERQRGNFPDRFSGHQFPNYSSELNVNALLLGDSALYLCASNTLAGDYNEQFFGPGTRLTVL.

J is TRBJ2-3 and V is TRBV4-1; D possibly matches TRBD1 or TRBD2 (5 bases each). The V gene lost 5 bases and the J gene lost 3 bases, with 15 bases spanning the gap. This CDR3 has 15 residues. Per the germline V gene, CDR1 is MGHRA and CDR2 is YSYEKL. The CDR3 is CASSSRDRKTDTQYF. DNA of the CDR3: TGCGCCAGCAGCTCCCGGGACCGCAAGACAGATACGCAGTATTTT.

The chain combines TRBV6-1 with TRBJ2-1; D might be TRBD1 (5 bases). CDR3 length equals 13 residues. Germline V gene sequence: CDR1 MNHNS, CDR2 SASEGT. Trimming left V 7 bases short and J 8 bases short, with 15 bases between. CDR3 in DNA: TGTGCCAGCATCGGCAGGGCAGGCGATGAGCAGTTCTTC. As protein: CASIGRAGDEQFF.

The chain uses TRBV5-1 and TRBJ2-3, with a weak D call TRBD2 (5 bases). The ends were cut back, 3 bases at V and 2 bases at J, with 13 bases in the middle. Germline CDR1 SGHRS, CDR2 YFSETQ. This CDR3 is built from 15 residues. The CDR3 here is CASSSDSPTTDTQYF. CDR3 DNA: TGCGCCAGCAGCTCGGACTCCCCCACCACAGATACGCAGTATTTT.

This sequence joins TRBV4-1 and TRBJ2-7; 13 bases match TRBD2. The CDR3 consists of 15 residues. The V and J ends lost 4 bases and 3 bases, in that order; junction bases with no gene match: 3. Germline values: CDR1 MGHRA, CDR2 YSYEKL. CDR3 protein: CASSLGLAGFYEQYF. As DNA, the CDR3 is TGCGCCAGCAGCCTGGGACTAGCGGGATTCTACGAGCAGTACTTC.

The chain has TRBV20-1 and TRBJ2-5, with D perhaps TRBD2 (5 bases). The CDR3 is 15 amino acids. Germline assignment: CDR1 DFQATT and CDR2 SNEGSKA (reference sequence). Trimming shortened V by 4 bases and J by 4 bases, and 19 bases separated the two germline ends. CDR3 sequence reads: CSAKRMVAPRETQYF. In nucleotides, the CDR3 is TGCAGTGCTAAGCGGATGGTGGCACCACGAGAGACCCAGTACTTC.

In this sample, this clonotype turned up many times. V is TRBV14 and J is TRBJ1-2; D may be TRBD1 (6 bases). The germline CDR1 and CDR2 sequences are SGHDN and FVKESK. CDR3 size: 14 residues. Trimming stripped 3 bases from V and 2 bases from J, with 10 bases between. The CDR3 reads CASSQWGTNYGYTF. In nucleotides, the CDR3 is TGTGCCAGCAGCCAGTGGGGGACAAACTATGGCTACACCTTC. Full variable domain (missing parts from reference TRBV14 and TRBJ1-2): EAGVTQFPSHSVIEKGQTVTLRCDPISGHDNLYWYRRVMGKEIKFLLHFVKESKQDESGMPNNRFLAERTGGTYSTLKVQPAELEDSGVYFCASSQWGTNYGYTFGSGTRLTVV.

V is TRBV20-1 and J is TRBJ2-4; D may be TRBD1 (6 bases). Trimming took 6 bases from V and 7 from J, leaving 16 bases between them. CDR3 length: 13 residues. Germline CDR1 reads DFQATT; CDR2 reads SNEGSKA (reference sequence). The CDR3 bases are TGCAGTGCCATAACAGGGATCGAGAACATTCAGTACTTC. It codes for CSAITGIENIQYF.

About this clonotype itself: Germline is not matched at one junction end, which may reflect a read error. The chain carries TRBV6-1 and TRBJ2-1; 14 nucleotides align to TRBD2. The CDR3 spans 15 residues. Germline values: CDR1 MNHNS, CDR2 SASEGT. In DNA, the CDR3 is TGTGCCATCGGGACTAGCGGGGGTACCTACAGTGAGCAGTTCTTC. This translates into CAIGTSGGTYSEQFF.

This chain links TRBV6-1 with TRBJ2-7; the match to TRBD1 covers 8 bases. V lost 0 bases, J lost 6 bases, and 4 bases stayed unmatched. The CDR3 consists of 14 residues. CDR1 is MNHNS, CDR2 SASEGT, per germline. The CDR3 reads CASSEADRAGEQYF. The CDR3 region has the DNA TGTGCCAGCAGTGAAGCGGACAGGGCAGGCGAGCAGTACTTC.

The chain joins TRBV27 to TRBJ2-3; D gene unclear. Per the germline V gene, CDR1 is MNHEY and CDR2 is SMNVEV (reference sequence). Trimming took 10 bases from V and 2 from J, leaving 16 bases between them. This CDR3 is 14 amino acids long. The CDR3 DNA sequence: TGTGCCACCGGTAGGCCTTCAGACACAGATACGCAGTATTTT. Translated: CATGRPSDTDTQYF.

This clonotype appeared a single time. V is TRBV6-5 and J is TRBJ1-1, with TRBD1 matching 10 bases. V lost 2 bases to trimming and J lost 13 bases; unmatched junction nucleotides: 10. There are 14 residues in the CDR3. Germline CDR1 and CDR2: MNHEY and SVGAGI. This CDR3 is CASSYGFGQGGGFF. DNA of the CDR3: TGTGCCAGCAGTTACGGTTTTGGACAGGGGGGTGGTTTCTTT.

The genes are TRBV6-1 and TRBJ2-1, with D possibly TRBD1 on 5 matching bases. Germline V CDR1 and CDR2: MNHNS, SASEGT. This CDR3 region has 10 residues. Here the CDR3 reads CGGSYNEQFF. The DNA for the CDR3 is TGTGGGGGCAGCTACAATGAGCAGTTCTTC.

Many counts were recorded for this clonotype. The V call is TRBV6-1, the J call TRBJ2-5; 12 bases are a match to TRBD2. Trimming at V came to 8 bases and at J to 4 bases, leaving 5 bases not matched to a gene. The CDR3 runs 14 residues. Germline V gene data show CDR1 as MNHNS and CDR2 as SASEGT. CDR3 sequence reads: CASESSGGAETQYF. CDR3 DNA sequence: TGTGCCAGCGAGTCTAGCGGGGGGGCAGAGACCCAGTACTTC.

The chain links TRBV25-1 to TRBJ2-7; D gene ambiguous. This CDR3 contains 13 residues. With 0 bases removed from V and 6 bases from J, the gap between germline ends came to 9 bases. Germline V gene lookup returns CDR1 MGHDK and CDR2 SYGVNS. The CDR3 bases are TGTGCCAGCAGTGAATATGGGTGGGGCGAGCAGTACTTC. This codes for CASSEYGWGEQYF.

This chain connects TRBV6-5 to TRBJ1-6, with unresolved D. CDR3 size: 13 residues. The V and J ends lost 3 bases and 6 bases respectively, with 6 bases between them. Germline assignment: CDR1 MNHEY and CDR2 SVGAGI. This CDR3 reads CASSYGSNSPLHF. DNA of the CDR3: TGTGCCAGCAGTTATGGGAGTAATTCACCCCTCCACTTT.